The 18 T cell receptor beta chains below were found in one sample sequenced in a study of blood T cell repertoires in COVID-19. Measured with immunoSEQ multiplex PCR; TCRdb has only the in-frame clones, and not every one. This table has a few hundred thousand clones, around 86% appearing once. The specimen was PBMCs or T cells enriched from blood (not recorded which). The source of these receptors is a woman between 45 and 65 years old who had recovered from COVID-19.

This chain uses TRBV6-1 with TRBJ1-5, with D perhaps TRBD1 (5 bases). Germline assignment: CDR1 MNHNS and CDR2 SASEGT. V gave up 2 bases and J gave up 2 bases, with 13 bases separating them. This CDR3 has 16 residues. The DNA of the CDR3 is TGTGCCAGCAGTGAATCCTCCGCGGGGGGCAATCAGCCCCAGCATTTT. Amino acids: CASSESSAGGNQPQHF.

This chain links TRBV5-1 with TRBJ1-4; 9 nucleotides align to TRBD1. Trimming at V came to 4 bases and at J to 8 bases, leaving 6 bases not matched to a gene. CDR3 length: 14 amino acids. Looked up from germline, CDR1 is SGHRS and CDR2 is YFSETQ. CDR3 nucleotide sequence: TGCGCCAGCAGCCCAGGACAGGGGCGGGAAAAACTGTTTTTT. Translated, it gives CASSPGQGREKLFF.

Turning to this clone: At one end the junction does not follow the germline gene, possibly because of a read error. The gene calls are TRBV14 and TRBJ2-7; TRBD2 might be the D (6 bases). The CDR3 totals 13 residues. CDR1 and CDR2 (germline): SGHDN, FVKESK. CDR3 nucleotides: TGTGCCAGCAGCCAAGCTTGGCTAGCGCGCGTTGAATTC. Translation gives CASSQAWLARVEF.

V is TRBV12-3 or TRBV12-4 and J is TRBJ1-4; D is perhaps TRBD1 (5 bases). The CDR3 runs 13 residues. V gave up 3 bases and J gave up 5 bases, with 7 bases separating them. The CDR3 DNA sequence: TGTGCCAGCAGTTTTCGACAGAATGAAAAACTGTTTTTT. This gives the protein CASSFRQNEKLFF.

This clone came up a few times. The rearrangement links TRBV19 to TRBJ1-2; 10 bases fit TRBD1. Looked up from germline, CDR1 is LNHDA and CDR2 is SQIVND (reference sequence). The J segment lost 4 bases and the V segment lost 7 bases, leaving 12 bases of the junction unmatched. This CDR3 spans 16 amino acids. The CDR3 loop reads CASTNDGTGAPYGYTF. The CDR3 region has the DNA TGTGCCAGTACCAACGATGGGACAGGGGCCCCCTATGGCTACACCTTC. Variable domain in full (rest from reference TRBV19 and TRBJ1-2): DGGITQSPKYLFRKEGQNVTLSCEQNLNHDAMYWYRQDPGQGLRLIYYSQIVNDFQKGDIAEGYSVSREKKESFPLTVTSAQKNPTAFYLCASTNDGTGAPYGYTFGSGTRLTVV.

The CDR3: CASSPRARQFGETQYF. The CDR3 bases are TGTGCCAGCAGCCCCAGGGCGAGGCAATTCGGAGAGACCCAGTACTTC. The V call is TRBV7-6, the J call TRBJ2-5; D perhaps matches TRBD1 (5 bases). Per the germline V gene, CDR1 is SGHVS and CDR2 is FNYEAQ. V lost 5 bases to trimming and J lost 4 bases, with 20 bases between them. The CDR3 has 16 amino acids.

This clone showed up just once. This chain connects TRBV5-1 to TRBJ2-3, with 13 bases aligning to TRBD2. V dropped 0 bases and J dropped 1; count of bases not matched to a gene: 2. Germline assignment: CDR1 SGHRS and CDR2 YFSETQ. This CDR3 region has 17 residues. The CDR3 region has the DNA TGCGCCAGCAGCTTGGGGACTAGCGGGAGTGGCACAGATACGCAGTATTTT. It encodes CASSLGTSGSGTDTQYF.

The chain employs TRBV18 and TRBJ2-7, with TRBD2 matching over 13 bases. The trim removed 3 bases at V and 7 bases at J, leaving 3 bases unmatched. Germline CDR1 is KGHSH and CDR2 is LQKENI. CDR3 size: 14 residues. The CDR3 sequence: CASSPGLAGVEQYF. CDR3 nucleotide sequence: TGTGCCAGCTCACCCGGACTAGCGGGAGTAGAGCAGTACTTC.

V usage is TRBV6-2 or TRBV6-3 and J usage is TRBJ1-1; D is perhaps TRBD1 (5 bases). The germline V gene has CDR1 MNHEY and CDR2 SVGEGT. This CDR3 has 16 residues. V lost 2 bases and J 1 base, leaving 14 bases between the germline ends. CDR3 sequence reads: CASSYARQLSNTEAFF. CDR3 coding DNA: TGTGCCAGCAGTTACGCTAGACAGCTTTCGAACACTGAAGCTTTCTTT.

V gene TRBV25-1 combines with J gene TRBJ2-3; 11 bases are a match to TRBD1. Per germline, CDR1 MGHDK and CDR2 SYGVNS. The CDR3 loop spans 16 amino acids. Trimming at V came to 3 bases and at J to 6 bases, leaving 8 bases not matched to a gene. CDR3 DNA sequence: TGTGCCAGCAGTGAGGGATGGACAGGGGGCTGGGATACGCAGTATTTT. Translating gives CASSEGWTGGWDTQYF.

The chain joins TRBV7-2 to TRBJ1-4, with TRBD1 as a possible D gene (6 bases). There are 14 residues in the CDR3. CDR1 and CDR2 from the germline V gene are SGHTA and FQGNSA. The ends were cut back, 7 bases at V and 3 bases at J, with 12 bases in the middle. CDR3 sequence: CASTLDRSNEKLFF. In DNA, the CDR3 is TGTGCCAGCACCCTGGACAGATCTAATGAAAAACTGTTTTTT.

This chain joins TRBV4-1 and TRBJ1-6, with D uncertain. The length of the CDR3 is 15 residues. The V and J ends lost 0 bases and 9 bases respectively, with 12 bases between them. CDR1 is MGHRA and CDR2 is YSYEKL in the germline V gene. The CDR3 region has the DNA TGCGCCAGCAGCCAAGAGGCCCAGGTCTCTTCACCCCTCCACTTT. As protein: CASSQEAQVSSPLHF.

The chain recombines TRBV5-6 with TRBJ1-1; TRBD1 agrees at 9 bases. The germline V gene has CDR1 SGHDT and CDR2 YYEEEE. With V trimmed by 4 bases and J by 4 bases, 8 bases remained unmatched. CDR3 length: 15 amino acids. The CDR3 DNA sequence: TGTGCCAGCAGCCTGTGGACAGGGGCGACCACTGAAGCTTTCTTT. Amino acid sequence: CASSLWTGATTEAFF.

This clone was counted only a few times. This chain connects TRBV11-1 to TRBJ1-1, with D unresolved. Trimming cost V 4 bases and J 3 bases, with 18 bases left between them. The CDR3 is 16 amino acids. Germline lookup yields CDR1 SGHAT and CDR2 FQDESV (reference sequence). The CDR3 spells CASSSRPSQVYTEAFF. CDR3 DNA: TGTGCCAGCAGCTCGCGACCGTCGCAGGTGTACACTGAAGCTTTCTTT.

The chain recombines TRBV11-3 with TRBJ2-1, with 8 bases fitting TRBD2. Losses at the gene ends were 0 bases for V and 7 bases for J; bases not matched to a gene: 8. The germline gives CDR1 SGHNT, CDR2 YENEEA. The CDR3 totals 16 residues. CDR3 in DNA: TGTGCCAGCAGCTTAGATCGGGGGGGGCCACCTAATGAGCAGTTCTTC. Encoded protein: CASSLDRGGPPNEQFF.

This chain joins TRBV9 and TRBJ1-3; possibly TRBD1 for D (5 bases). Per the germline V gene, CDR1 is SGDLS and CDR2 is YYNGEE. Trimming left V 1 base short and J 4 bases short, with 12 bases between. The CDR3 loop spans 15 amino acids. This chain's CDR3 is CASSVRGKEGNTIYF. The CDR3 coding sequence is TGTGCCAGCAGCGTACGGGGGAAGGAGGGAAACACCATATATTTT.

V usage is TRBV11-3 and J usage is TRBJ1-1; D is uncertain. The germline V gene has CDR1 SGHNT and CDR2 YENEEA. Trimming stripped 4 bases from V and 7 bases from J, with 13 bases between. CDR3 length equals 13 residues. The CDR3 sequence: CASSSLSAGEAFF. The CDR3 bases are TGTGCCAGCAGCTCTTTGTCGGCAGGTGAAGCTTTCTTT.

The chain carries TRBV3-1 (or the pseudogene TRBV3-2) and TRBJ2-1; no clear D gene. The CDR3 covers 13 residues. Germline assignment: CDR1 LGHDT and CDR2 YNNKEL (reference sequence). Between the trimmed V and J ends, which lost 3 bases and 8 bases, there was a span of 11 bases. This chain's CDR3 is CASSHGSSHEQFF. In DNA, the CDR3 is TGTGCCAGCAGCCACGGGTCTTCACATGAGCAGTTCTTC.